This passage covers 23 T cell receptor beta chains from one sample sequenced in a study of T cells after posttransplantation cyclophosphamide. Data came from immunoSEQ multiplex PCR; TCRdb stores just in-frame clones and leaves some out. This repertoire shows about 19,000 clones, over 80% found once; its top ten account for 7.5% to 9.5%. The sequenced sample was memory CD4+ T cells sorted from blood. The receptor set was obtained from a man in his thirties or forties in good health and a related stem cell transplant donor.

V is TRBV5-1 and J is TRBJ1-1; D call uncertain. Germline CDR1 and CDR2: SGHRS and YFSETQ. The CDR3 has 15 amino acids. The germline V and J ends were trimmed by 1 base and 1 base, with 11 bases remaining between them. Written as DNA, the CDR3 is TGCGCCAGCAGCTTGAATGGCGGGCAGAACACTGAAGCTTTCTTT. This encodes CASSLNGGQNTEAFF.

The chain couples TRBV21-1 to TRBJ2-7; TRBD2 is taken as the D call from the table, unchecked against the DNA. TRBV21-1 is shown as a pseudogene. This CDR3 has 16 residues. In DNA, the CDR3 is TGTGCCAGCAGCAAAGTATGGAGGGGACCCCCTTACGAGCAGTACTTC. It encodes CASSKVWRGPPYEQYF.

The rearrangement joins TRBV10-3 to TRBJ1-2, with a tentative D call TRBD1 (5 bases). The V end was cut by 5 bases, the J end by 6 bases, with 25 bases between. Germline assignment: CDR1 ENHRY and CDR2 SYGVKD. The CDR3 covers 17 residues. The chain's CDR3 is CAISQSGVVVGTDGYTF. DNA for the CDR3: TGTGCCATCAGTCAATCGGGGGTGGTTGTGGGCACGGATGGCTACACCTTC.

The gene calls are TRBV4-3 and TRBJ2-3, with D possibly matching TRBD2 (5 bases). The CDR3 has 16 amino acids. Per the germline V gene, CDR1 is LGHNA and CDR2 is YSLEER. Trimming removed 4 bases from V and 6 bases from J, with 20 bases in between. DNA for the CDR3: TGCGCCAGCAGCCTCCGAGCGGAACAGCCATGGGATACGCAGTATTTT. Translated, it gives CASSLRAEQPWDTQYF.

The chain joins TRBV5-5 to TRBJ2-1; possible D gene TRBD1, 6 bases. The CDR3 extends over 18 amino acids. V was shortened by 0 bases and J by 0 bases, with 16 bases between the two germline ends. CDR1 is SGHKS, CDR2 YYEKEE, per germline (reference sequence). CDR3 sequence (DNA): TGTGCCAGCAGCTTGGAAGGGCAGGGGCCGAGCTCCTACAATGAGCAGTTCTTC. It codes for CASSLEGQGPSSYNEQFF. Complete variable domain (other parts from reference TRBV5-5 and TRBJ2-1): DAGVTQSPTHLIKTRGQQVTLRCSPISGHKSVSWYQQVLGQGPQFIFQYYEKEERGRGNFPDRFSARQFPNYSSELNVNALLLGDSALYLCASSLEGQGPSSYNEQFFGPGTRLTVL.

This chain connects TRBV5-6 to TRBJ2-7; possible D gene TRBD1, 6 bases. Germline CDR1 SGHDT, CDR2 YYEEEE. The ends were cut back, 1 base at V and 3 bases at J, with 11 bases in the middle. CDR3 length: 14 residues. CDR3 sequence (DNA): TGTGCCAGCAGCTTGCCGGGACAAAACTACGAGCAGTACTTC. The encoded protein is CASSLPGQNYEQYF.

The V call is TRBV4-2, the J call TRBJ2-2; the match to TRBD1 covers 9 bases. This CDR3 spans 16 amino acids. V lost 2 bases and J lost 5; bases outside the gene matches: 6. The germline CDR1 and CDR2 sequences are LGHNA and YNFKEQ. Here the CDR3 DNA reads TGTGCCAGCAGCCAAAACTCCGGGACAGGGACCGGGGAGCTGTTTTTT. It is translated as CASSQNSGTGTGELFF.

V and J are TRBV2 and TRBJ2-1, with 8 nucleotides matching TRBD2. The CDR3 covers 15 residues. V was clipped by 6 bases and J by 3 bases; unmatched bases: 7. Per germline, CDR1 SNHLY and CDR2 FYNNEI. In nucleotides, the CDR3 is TGTGCCAGCAGACGTGATAGCGGGGACTACAATGAGCAGTTCTTC. The encoded protein is CASRRDSGDYNEQFF.

V gene TRBV5-1 combines with J gene TRBJ2-3; 12 bases are a match to TRBD2. The CDR3 has 17 residues. V shed 0 bases and J 3 bases; nucleotides not matched to a gene: 5. The germline CDR1 and CDR2 sequences are SGHRS and YFSETQ. CDR3: CASSLAASGGATDTQYF. In nucleotides, the CDR3 is TGCGCCAGCAGCTTGGCGGCTAGCGGGGGGGCGACAGATACGCAGTATTTT. The variable domain in full, with the rest retrieved from reference TRBV5-1 and TRBJ2-3, is KAGVTQTPRYLIKTRGQQVTLSCSPISGHRSVSWYQQTPGQGLQFLFEYFSETQRNKGNFPGRFSGRQFSNSRSEMNVSTLELGDSALYLCASSLAASGGATDTQYFGPGTRLTVL.

In this sample, this clone turned up once. The chain links TRBV7-9 to TRBJ2-7; the match to TRBD1 covers 11 bases. CDR3 length: 16 amino acids. Germline CDR1 reads SEHNR; CDR2 reads FQNEAQ (reference sequence). J was trimmed by 4 bases and V by 5 bases; bases with no gene match: 10. CDR3 amino acids: CASSLFGQGAKYEQYF. The DNA for the CDR3 is TGTGCCAGCAGCCTTTTTGGACAGGGGGCTAAGTACGAGCAGTACTTC.

The rearrangement joins TRBV11-3 to TRBJ2-3; 9 nucleotides agree with TRBD1. The CDR3 is 15 amino acids. Germline trimming cut 1 base from V and 3 bases from J; bases unmatched to any gene: 2. Germline V gives CDR1 SGHNT, CDR2 YENEEA. CDR3 DNA: TGTGCCAGCAGCTTAGCGGGACAGGGAACAGATACGCAGTATTTT. It translates to CASSLAGQGTDTQYF.

The rearrangement joins TRBV18 to TRBJ2-7; 7 bases are a match to TRBD1. Germline CDR1 reads KGHSH; CDR2 reads LQKENI. With 8 bases clipped from V and 4 bases from J, the junction kept 14 bases outside the gene matches. CDR3 size: 15 residues. CDR3 DNA sequence: TGTGCCAGCCAAAATTCCGTGGGGACAGAGTACGAGCAGTACTTC. Translation gives CASQNSVGTEYEQYF.

The gene calls are TRBV7-7 and TRBJ2-5, with no clear D. CDR1 is SSHAT, CDR2 FNYEAQ, per germline (reference sequence). CDR3 size: 15 residues. V was clipped by 0 bases and J by 5 bases, with 13 bases between them. The CDR3 reads CASSLALGRRETQYF. The CDR3 DNA reads TGTGCCAGCAGCTTAGCGCTGGGCCGCCGGGAGACCCAGTACTTC.

This chain uses TRBV7-6 with TRBJ1-1, with D perhaps matching TRBD1 (5 bases). There are 14 residues in the CDR3. V was shortened by 5 bases and J by 5 bases, with 15 bases between the two germline ends. The germline CDR1 and CDR2 sequences are SGHVS and FNYEAQ. CDR3: CASSPQGGRTEAFF. The CDR3 nucleotides are TGTGCCAGCAGCCCTCAGGGAGGGAGGACTGAAGCTTTCTTT.

V is TRBV6-5 and J is TRBJ1-3; D not resolved. The CDR3 loop spans 14 amino acids. Trimming removed 2 bases from V and 2 bases from J, with 7 bases in between. Germline CDR1 and CDR2: MNHEY and SVGAGI. The CDR3 protein is CASSYGQTGNTIYF. In DNA, the CDR3 is TGTGCCAGCAGTTACGGGCAGACTGGAAACACCATATATTTT.

The chain uses TRBV18 and TRBJ2-1; 13 bases fit TRBD2. Germline CDR1 is KGHSH and CDR2 is LQKENI. The CDR3 is 17 amino acids. V was clipped by 3 bases and J by 6 bases; unmatched bases: 8. In DNA form, the CDR3 reads TGTGCCAGCTCACCTCCTCGGACTAGCGGGGGACGCAATGAGCAGTTCTTC. Its protein is CASSPPRTSGGRNEQFF. Filled out from reference TRBV18 and TRBJ2-1, the complete variable domain reads NAGVMQNPRHLVRRRGQEARLRCSPMKGHSHVYWYRQLPEEGLKFMVYLQKENIIDESGMPKERFSAEFPKEGPSILRIQQVVRGDSAAYFCASSPPRTSGGRNEQFFGPGTRLTVL.

The chain links TRBV6-6 to TRBJ1-1, with D perhaps matching TRBD1 (6 bases). CDR1 is MNHNY, CDR2 SVGAGI, per germline (reference sequence). This CDR3 spans 14 amino acids. V dropped 2 bases and J dropped 2 bases, with 9 bases sitting between them. This chain's CDR3 is CASSYPDSNTEAFF. CDR3 nucleotide sequence: TGTGCCAGCAGTTACCCGGACAGTAACACTGAAGCTTTCTTT.

The genes are TRBV29-1 and TRBJ2-3; D is possibly TRBD2 (5 bases). The CDR3 runs 13 residues. Germline CDR1 reads SQVTM; CDR2 reads ANQGSEA. Trimming pared 7 bases from V and 7 bases from J, leaving 18 bases between. The CDR3 sequence: CSGSTAGLYTQYF. CDR3 coding DNA: TGCAGCGGATCCACGGCAGGACTTTATACGCAGTATTTT.

The chain joins TRBV5-1 to TRBJ1-1, with D tentatively TRBD1 (5 bases). In germline, CDR1 is SGHRS, CDR2 YFSETQ. The CDR3 has 12 residues. Trimming took 4 bases from V and 2 from J, leaving 6 bases between them. CDR3 loop: CASSRTNTEAFF. CDR3 DNA: TGCGCCAGCAGCCGGACAAACACTGAAGCTTTCTTT.

CDR3: CSVVLAGAVDTQYF. The CDR3 DNA is TGCAGCGTTGTCCTAGCGGGGGCGGTAGATACGCAGTATTTT. This sequence joins TRBV29-1 and TRBJ2-3, with 10 bases fitting TRBD2. Germline trimming cut 4 bases from V and 5 bases from J; bases unmatched to any gene: 6. The germline V gene has CDR1 SQVTM and CDR2 ANQGSEA. The length of the CDR3 is 14 residues.

The rearrangement joins TRBV27 to TRBJ2-5, with a weak D call TRBD2 (6 bases). This CDR3 has 13 amino acids. Germline V CDR1 and CDR2: MNHEY, SMNVEV (reference sequence). Trimming pared 4 bases from V and 5 bases from J, leaving 11 bases between. CDR3 in amino acids: CASSSGVWETQYF. CDR3 nucleotide sequence: TGTGCCAGCAGTTCGGGGGTTTGGGAGACCCAGTACTTC.

The chain has TRBV29-1 and TRBJ1-2; D may be TRBD1 (5 bases). The CDR3 has 17 amino acids. V was cut by 6 bases and J by 6 bases, with 29 bases left in between. CDR1 SQVTM and CDR2 ANQGSEA come from the germline V gene. As DNA, the CDR3 is TGCAGCGTCCAAAGGTCCCGGTACCATCCCCAGGGAAATGGCTACACCTTC. Protein: CSVQRSRYHPQGNGYTF.

CDR3 residues: CASSLNRRRMETQYF. CDR3 sequence (DNA): TGCGCCAGCAGCTTGAATCGCCGGCGGATGGAGACCCAGTACTTC. This chain links TRBV5-1 with TRBJ2-5; D unresolved. V was shortened by 1 base and J by 5 bases, with 15 bases between the two germline ends. Looked up from germline, CDR1 is SGHRS and CDR2 is YFSETQ. This CDR3 is 15 amino acids long.